Presented here are 8 T cell receptor beta chains from one specimen sequenced in a study of beta chain features in type 1 diabetes. Isolated RNA was reverse transcribed in full, so expressed TCRB transcripts were sequenced. TCRdb's table, derived via immunoSEQ multiplex PCR, lists solely in-frame clones and lacks some. Of fewer than 150,000 clones in the sample, roughly 7.2% are singletons; the top ten hold around 1.5%. The sample taken for sequencing was central memory CD4+ T cells from blood. The origin of the receptors is a woman between 25 and 40 years old in good health.

This clone was detected only a few times. This rearrangement joins TRBV18 to TRBJ2-1; 7 nucleotides line up with TRBD2. This CDR3 contains 15 residues. Trimming cost V 2 bases and J 7 bases; bases outside gene matches: 8. The germline CDR1 and CDR2 sequences are KGHSH and LQKENI. The CDR3 nucleotides read TGTGCCAGCTCACCAAGGACGGGGGGTTCTAATGAGCAGTTCTTC. This gives the protein CASSPRTGGSNEQFF.

The chain carries TRBV7-2 and TRBJ1-5; D unresolved. V was shortened by 2 bases and J by 7 bases, with 15 bases between the two germline ends. The CDR3 extends over 15 amino acids. The germline CDR1 and CDR2 sequences are SGHTA and FQGNSA. This CDR3 reads CASSLYEGNYQPQHF. CDR3 bases: TGTGCCAGCAGCTTATATGAGGGTAACTACCAGCCCCAGCATTTT.

The rearrangement joins TRBV11-2 to TRBJ2-7, with 8 bases that match TRBD2. CDR1 is SGHAT and CDR2 is FQNNGV in the germline V gene. The CDR3 runs 15 residues. Trimming took 6 bases from V and 0 from J; bases not matched to a gene: 7. The CDR3 spells CASRGTSGSSYEQYF. The CDR3 DNA reads as TGTGCCAGCAGGGGTACTAGCGGCAGCTCCTACGAGCAGTACTTC.

The CDR3 DNA reads as TGTGCCAGCAGCCAAGAAGGCTCTAGCGAGATTGAGCAGTTCTTC. As protein: CASSQEGSSEIEQFF. The chain carries TRBV4-2 and TRBJ2-1; D is perhaps TRBD2 (6 bases). There are 15 residues in the CDR3. The germline V gene has CDR1 LGHNA and CDR2 YNFKEQ. Trimming pared 0 bases from V and 9 bases from J, leaving 15 bases between.

This clone was counted a few times. The CDR3 DNA reads TGTGCCAGCGAGCGGGCGAACACCGGGGAGCTGTTTTTT. Residues: CASERANTGELFF. The chain carries TRBV2 and TRBJ2-2, with D possibly being TRBD2 (6 bases). The germline V gene encodes CDR1 SNHLY and CDR2 FYNNEI. The CDR3 loop spans 13 amino acids. Deletions cut 8 bases from V and 0 bases from J, with 7 bases between.

This chain joins TRBV6-6 and TRBJ1-5; D gene uncertain. From germline, CDR1 is MNHNY and CDR2 SVGAGI (reference sequence). This CDR3 is built from 16 residues. V lost 7 bases to trimming and J lost 0 bases, with 16 bases between them. This CDR3 is CASTEFPVYSNQPQHF. The CDR3 bases are TGTGCCAGCACCGAATTTCCAGTATATAGCAATCAGCCCCAGCATTTT.

The rearrangement joins TRBV6-5 to TRBJ2-2; maybe TRBD2 (6 bases). The germline V gene encodes CDR1 MNHEY and CDR2 SVGAGI. This CDR3 region has 16 residues. The V and J ends lost 2 bases and 3 bases respectively, with 13 bases between them. The CDR3 DNA is TGTGCCAGCAGTTACCTAGGCGGGGACTACACCGGGGAGCTGTTTTTT. This encodes CASSYLGGDYTGELFF.

This clone was counted between two and nine times. The rearrangement links TRBV7-2 to TRBJ2-7; 9 nucleotides match TRBD1. J lost 8 bases, V lost 5 bases, and 10 bases had no gene match. The CDR3 consists of 14 residues. Germline V gene lookup returns CDR1 SGHTA and CDR2 FQGNSA. This CDR3 reads CASSAVGTGNKQYF. The CDR3 DNA sequence: TGTGCCAGCAGCGCGGTCGGGACAGGGAACAAGCAGTACTTC.